This T cell receptor (beta chain) is from a study of T cell responses to AZD1222 COVID-19 vaccine. TCRdb's table, derived via immunoSEQ multiplex PCR, lists solely in-frame clones and lacks some. The sample holds 130,000 or so clones, 89% seen once. Broader study findings: Close to half of all spike-specific TCRs reportedly target regions of the variants that are unmutated. Spike-specific TCR breadth rose after two AZD1222 doses, and depth rose as well.

In regard to this clone: Its antigen is unidentified.

The CDR3 runs 14 residues. Trimming left V 7 bases short and J 2 bases short, with 14 bases between. CDR1 and CDR2 from the germline V gene are LNHDA and SQIVND (reference sequence). This chain joins TRBV19 and TRBJ1-2; D gene unclear. This sequence originates from an adult who received the AZD1222 COVID-19 vaccine. The sequenced sample was peripheral blood, obtained 28 days after the second AZD1222 dose. CDR3 bases: TGTGCCAGTACTGTAGGTGCCACAAACTATGGCTACACCTTC. Its protein is CASTVGATNYGYTF.